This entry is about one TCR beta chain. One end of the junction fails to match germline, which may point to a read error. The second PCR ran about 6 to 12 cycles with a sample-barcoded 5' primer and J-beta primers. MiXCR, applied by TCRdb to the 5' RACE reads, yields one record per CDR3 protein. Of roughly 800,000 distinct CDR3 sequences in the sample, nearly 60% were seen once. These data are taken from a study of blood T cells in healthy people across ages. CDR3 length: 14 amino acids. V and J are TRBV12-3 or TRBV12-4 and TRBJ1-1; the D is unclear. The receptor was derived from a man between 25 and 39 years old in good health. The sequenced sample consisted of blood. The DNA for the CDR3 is TGTGTCAGCAGCCAAGCATGGACCAACACTGAAGCTTTCTTT. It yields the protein CVSSQAWTNTEAFF.